A single T cell receptor (beta chain) is shown here with its context. Libraries were prepared by immunoSEQ multiplex PCR; TCRdb keeps only in-frame clonotypes and omits some of them. The data contain nearly 80,000 clones, about nine tenths of them singletons. The sample is drawn from a study of technical replicates of blood from several donors. The ends lost 5 bases at V and 3 bases at J; junction bases unmatched: 6. The CDR3 covers 15 residues. CDR1 and CDR2 (germline): PRHDT, FYEKMQ (reference sequence). The sequencing input was T cells isolated from PBMCs. The genes are TRBV13 and TRBJ2-7; 11 bases align to TRBD2. The origin of this receptor is a human donor in good health. The CDR3 DNA follows: TGTGCCAGCAGCCTCACCGGGACTAGCGGCTACGAGCAGTACTTC. As protein: CASSLTGTSGYEQYF. The full variable domain, completed using reference TRBV13 and TRBJ2-7, is AAGVIQSPRHLIKEKRETATLKCYPIPRHDTVYWYQQGPGQDPQFLISFYEKMQSDKGSIPDRFSAQQFSDYHSELNMSSLELGDSALYFCASSLTGTSGYEQYFGPGTRLTVT.